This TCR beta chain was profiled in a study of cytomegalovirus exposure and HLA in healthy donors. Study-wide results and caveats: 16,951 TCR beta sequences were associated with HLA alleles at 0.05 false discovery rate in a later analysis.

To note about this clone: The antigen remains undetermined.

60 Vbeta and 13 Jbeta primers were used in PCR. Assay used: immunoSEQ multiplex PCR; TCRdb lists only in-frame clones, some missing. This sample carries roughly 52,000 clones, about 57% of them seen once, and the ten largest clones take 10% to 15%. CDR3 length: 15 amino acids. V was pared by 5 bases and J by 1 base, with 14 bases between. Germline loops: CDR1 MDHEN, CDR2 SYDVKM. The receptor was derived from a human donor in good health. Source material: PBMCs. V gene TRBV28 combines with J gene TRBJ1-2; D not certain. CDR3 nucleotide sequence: TGTGCCAGCAGTCTCTACTCTGCTGGTAACTATGGCTACACCTTC. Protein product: CASSLYSAGNYGYTF.